A selection of T cell receptor beta chains follows, all from one sample in a study of T cell repertoires in cytomegalovirus infection. In TCRdb, the reads were re-called with MiXCR into one record per CDR3 protein. The table lists roughly 860,000 distinct CDR3 sequences, about 30% of them singletons. For these receptors, no antigen is known. This specimen consisted of cultured CD8+ T cells from PBMCs, obtained from culture after CMV antigen stimulation. These receptors were taken from a human donor in good health (CMV status not recorded). Some clones in this sample may be carry-over from other donors' samples. CDR3s include the opening cysteine and the closing phenylalanine or tryptophan. The D gene is left open where the match is weak. Part of the rows lack a size; the others show once, few, many or a class for expanded clones.

J gene	clone size	V gene	D gene	CDR3 DNA	CDR3 protein
TRBJ1-5	.	TRBV10-3	.	TGTGCCATCAGTGAGTCCCCACAGGGAAGCAATCAGCCCCAGCATTTT	CAISESPQGSNQPQHF
TRBJ2-5	.	TRBV7-9	.	TGTGCCAGCAGCCAAACGACAGGAGAAGAGACCCAGTACTTC	CASSQTTGEETQYF
TRBJ2-1	.	TRBV15	TRBD2	TGTGCCACCAGCAGCTCTGGCGGGGGGTATCTCACCTACAATGAGCAGTTCTTC	CATSSSGGGYLTYNEQFF
TRBJ2-5	few	TRBV7-9	TRBD2	TGTGCCAGCAGCCCCCGACTAGCGGTGAAGAAGACCCAGTACTTC	CASSPRLAVKKTQYF
TRBJ1-2	.	TRBV12-5	TRBD1	TGTGCTAGTGGTGGGGACAGGGGAGACGGCTACACCTTC	CASGGDRGDGYTF
TRBJ1-3	many	TRBV7-2	.	TGTGCCAGCAGCTTAGTTTACTTAAGCTCTGGAAACACCATATATTTT	CASSLVYLSSGNTIYF
TRBJ1-5	.	TRBV23-1	.	TGCGCCAGCAGTCAATTAGGTTTTTGGGAATTGGAGCAGCCCCAGCATTTT	CASSQLGFWELEQPQHF
TRBJ1-2	few	TRBV7-9	.	TGTGCCAGCAGCCCTCAATCCCCGACGGGAACCATTAACTATGGCTACACCTTC	CASSPQSPTGTINYGYTF
TRBJ1-2	once	TRBV6-2/TRBV6-3	.	TGTGCCAGCAGTTACCTGGTGGGCTACACCTTC	CASSYLVGYTF
TRBJ1-4	.	TRBV7-6	.	TGTGCCAGCAGCCTCCTAGCTATAGTAAATGAAAAACTGTTTTTT	CASSLLAIVNEKLFF
TRBJ2-1	few	TRBV2	.	TGTGCCAGCAGCGCCACCGAGTTCCGGGACACCAATGAGCAGTTCTTC	CASSATEFRDTNEQFF
TRBJ1-1	.	TRBV28	.	TGTGCCAGCAGTTTATACGCAGGGAAGGGCACTGAAGCTTTCTTT	CASSLYAGKGTEAFF
TRBJ2-1	many	TRBV7-9	TRBD2	TGTGCCAGCAGCCGCGGGGGGAGCTCCTACAATGAGCAGTTCTTC	CASSRGGSSYNEQFF
TRBJ1-6	few	TRBV23-1	.	TGCGCCAGCAGTCAAACCGGGACACAGAATTCACCCCTCCACTTT	CASSQTGTQNSPLHF
TRBJ2-7	.	TRBV11-2	.	TGTGCCAGCAGCTTAGGTTCGGGGAACGAGCGGTACTTC	CASSLGSGNERYF
TRBJ1-2	few	TRBV27	.	TGTGCCAGCAGTTCACAGGGATATTATGGCTACACCTTC	CASSSQGYYGYTF
TRBJ1-2	.	TRBV7-3	.	TGTGCCAGCAGCTCCCTTCAAGGGGCAAACTATGGCTACACCTTC	CASSSLQGANYGYTF
TRBJ2-2	few	TRBV6-2/TRBV6-3	TRBD2	TGTGCCAGCAGACCCACTCGCGGGGGATACACCGGGGAGCTGTTTTTT	CASRPTRGGYTGELFF
TRBJ2-3	many	TRBV7-2	.	TGTGCCAGCAGCTGGGACAGCACAGATACGCAGTATTTT	CASSWDSTDTQYF
TRBJ1-4	.	TRBV12-3/TRBV12-4	.	TGTGCCAGCAGTTTCTTAACACCTTCAACTAATGAAAAACTGTTTTTT	CASSFLTPSTNEKLFF
TRBJ1-1	once	TRBV19	.	TGTGCCAGTAGACAGGATGAAGCTTTCTTT	CASRQDEAFF
TRBJ2-1	few	TRBV7-6	TRBD2	TGTGCCAGCAGCACTAGGACTAGCGGCAATGAGCAGTTCTTC	CASSTRTSGNEQFF
TRBJ2-1	few	TRBV6-1	.	TGTGCCAGCAGTGAAGTGGCCAGTTACAATGAGCAGTTCTTC	CASSEVASYNEQFF
TRBJ1-2	.	TRBV6-1	.	TGTGCCAGCAGTTTTCCAGGGGAACCCTATGGCTACACCTTC	CASSFPGEPYGYTF
TRBJ1-1	.	TRBV6-6	.	TGTGCCAGCAGTTACTCCGTCGGTGAAGCTTTCTTT	CASSYSVGEAFF
TRBJ2-5	.	TRBV12-3/TRBV12-4	TRBD2	TGTGCCAGCAGCCTCAGGCATGCGGGAGAGGTTCGAGAGACCCAGTACTTC	CASSLRHAGEVRETQYF
TRBJ2-4	.	TRBV28	.	TGTGCCAGCAGTCTCAGCGCGGGAGCCAAAAACATTCAGTACTTC	CASSLSAGAKNIQYF
TRBJ1-2	.	TRBV7-6	.	TGTGCCAGCAGCTTAACCAGGGAGGATGGCTACACCTTC	CASSLTREDGYTF
TRBJ2-1	few	TRBV7-2	TRBD2	TGTGCCAGCAGATCTACTAGCGGGAGGAATGAGCAGTTCTTC	CASRSTSGRNEQFF
TRBJ1-1	few	TRBV5-1	.	TGCGCCAGCAGGACAGACGAGAACACTGAAGCTTTCTTT	CASRTDENTEAFF
TRBJ2-3	.	TRBV6-1	.	TGTGCCAGCAGTGAAGCGTTGGGGGGCCCCCGCACAGATACGCAGTATTTT	CASSEALGGPRTDTQYF
TRBJ1-1	few	TRBV27	.	TGTGCCAGCAGTTCTACAGGGAGGGGAGCTTTCTTT	CASSSTGRGAFF
TRBJ2-7	few	TRBV27	.	TGTGCCAGCAGTTTTAGGGGATCAGTCGAGCAGTACTTC	CASSFRGSVEQYF
TRBJ2-3	.	TRBV7-9	TRBD2	TGTGCCAGCAGCTCTACTAGCGGGGGTGATACGCAGTATTTT	CASSSTSGGDTQYF
TRBJ2-1	many	TRBV7-6	TRBD2	TGTGCCAGCAGTGATTTTAGGGACGGCCCTAGCGGGGAGCAGTTCTTC	CASSDFRDGPSGEQFF
TRBJ2-7	.	TRBV9	TRBD2	TGTGCCAGCAGCGCAACTACCGGGGGGAACTACGAGCAGTACTTC	CASSATTGGNYEQYF
TRBJ1-6	.	TRBV19	.	TGTGCCAGTAGTGCAAAAGGGTATAATTCACCCCTCCACTTT	CASSAKGYNSPLHF
TRBJ2-1	.	TRBV6-2/TRBV6-3	.	TGTGCCAGCAGCAGGGGAGTTTCGGACTACAATGAGCAGTTCTTC	CASSRGVSDYNEQFF
TRBJ2-1	.	TRBV7-3	TRBD1	TGTGCCAGCAGCTTCCCGGGACAGCCAAGGGACAATGAGCAGTTCTTC	CASSFPGQPRDNEQFF
TRBJ2-5	.	TRBV9	.	TGTGCCAGCAGCGCCCGAGACTACCAAGAGACCCAGTACTTC	CASSARDYQETQYF
TRBJ1-5	.	TRBV2	.	TGTGCCAGCAGTGCACAGGGAGATAATCAGCCCCAGCATTTT	CASSAQGDNQPQHF
TRBJ2-1	few	TRBV27	.	TGTGCCAGCAGTAGACCACTACCCCCCTACAATGAGCAGTTCTTC	CASSRPLPPYNEQFF
TRBJ2-1	few	TRBV7-6	.	TGTGCCAGCAGCCGCACACACGGGGGAGGCTCCTACAATGAGCAGTTCTTC	CASSRTHGGGSYNEQFF
TRBJ1-3	.	TRBV7-3	TRBD1	TGTGCCAGCAGCCCGGACAGGGGCTTCGGAAACACCATATATTTT	CASSPDRGFGNTIYF
TRBJ1-2	many	TRBV7-2	.	TGTGCCAGCAGCGTATTCTCGGGCCCCGCTGGCTACACCTTC	CASSVFSGPAGYTF
TRBJ1-2	.	TRBV7-9	TRBD1	TGTGCCAGCAAAGGGGGCCTCAGATATGGCTACACCTTC	CASKGGLRYGYTF